Below, 9 T cell receptor beta chains from the same sample are listed, as sequenced in a study of blood T cell repertoires in COVID-19. Profiling relied on immunoSEQ multiplex PCR, and the TCRdb table lists in-frame clones only, not all of them. The repertoire holds some 65,000 clones, with 75% to 90% as singletons. Sequencing input: peripheral blood. Receptors originate from a man aged 40-49 years with COVID-19, enrolled during active disease.

V and J are TRBV12-3 or TRBV12-4 and TRBJ2-1, with a weak D call TRBD1 (6 bases). The CDR3 spans 13 residues. V gave up 4 bases and J gave up 8 bases, with 12 bases separating them. CDR3 protein: CASSSRGWDEQFF. The CDR3 nucleotides read TGTGCCAGCAGTTCCAGGGGCTGGGATGAGCAGTTCTTC.

This chain uses TRBV30 with TRBJ1-4; a possible D gene is TRBD1 (6 bases). This CDR3 comprises 16 residues. V lost 4 bases and J 7 bases, leaving 22 bases between the germline ends. Per the germline V gene, CDR1 is GTSNPN and CDR2 is SVGIG (reference sequence). The CDR3 nucleotides are TGTGCCTGGACCGGATGGCAGGGGATACGTGGTGAAAAACTGTTTTTT. Protein product: CAWTGWQGIRGEKLFF.

The chain is built from TRBV10-2 and TRBJ1-5, with no clear D. The germline V and J ends were trimmed by 3 bases and 6 bases, with 3 bases remaining between them. Germline assignment: CDR1 WSHSY and CDR2 SAAADI. This CDR3 contains 11 residues. This CDR3 is CASSDGQPQHF. The CDR3 DNA reads as TGCGCCAGCAGTGACGGTCAGCCCCAGCATTTT.

The rearrangement joins TRBV18 to TRBJ2-7; possibly TRBD1 for D (6 bases). Germline V gene lookup returns CDR1 KGHSH and CDR2 LQKENI. The V gene lost 6 bases and the J gene lost 1 base, with 7 bases spanning the gap. There are 12 residues in the CDR3. This CDR3 reads CASSQGSYEQYF. The CDR3 bases are TGTGCCAGCTCCCAGGGGTCCTACGAGCAGTACTTC. Together with reference TRBV18 and TRBJ2-7, the CDR3 gives the full variable domain: NAGVMQNPRHLVRRRGQEARLRCSPMKGHSHVYWYRQLPEEGLKFMVYLQKENIIDESGMPKERFSAEFPKEGPSILRIQQVVRGDSAAYFCASSQGSYEQYFGPGTRLTVT.

V is TRBV30 and J is TRBJ2-5; 8 bases are a match to TRBD2. The CDR3 is made up of 14 amino acids. J was trimmed by 5 bases and V by 5 bases; bases with no gene match: 10. Germline V CDR1 and CDR2: GTSNPN, SVGIG (reference sequence). The CDR3, as DNA: TGTGCCTGGGGTCCGGGAGGGGCTGCGGAGACCCAGTACTTC. This gives the protein CAWGPGGAAETQYF.

The count of this clone is one. The rearrangement joins TRBV7-9 to TRBJ2-1; 11 nucleotides agree with TRBD2. Germline V gene sequence: CDR1 SEHNR, CDR2 FQNEAQ (reference sequence). This CDR3 contains 17 residues. J gave up 6 bases and V 1 base, and 8 bases lay outside the gene matches. CDR3 coding DNA: TGTGCCAGCAGCTTAGAGGGGGGACTAGCGGAGATCAATGAGCAGTTCTTC. Translating it yields CASSLEGGLAEINEQFF.

The chain links TRBV2 to TRBJ2-5, with 7 bases that match TRBD2. V dropped 0 bases and J dropped 5; count of bases not matched to a gene: 9. The germline V gene has CDR1 SNHLY and CDR2 FYNNEI. CDR3 length: 16 residues. The CDR3 DNA reads as TGTGCCAGCAGTGAAGCCCGGGGAGGGATCCGGGAGACCCAGTACTTC. This codes for CASSEARGGIRETQYF. The full variable domain, rest sourced from reference TRBV2 and TRBJ2-5, is EPEVTQTPSHQVTQMGQEVILRCVPISNHLYFYWYRQILGQKVEFLVSFYNNEISEKSEIFDDQFSVERPDGSNFTLKIRSTKLEDSAMYFCASSEARGGIRETQYFGPGTRLLVL.

The V call is TRBV3-1 (or the pseudogene TRBV3-2), the J call TRBJ1-1; the D is unclear. The CDR3 runs to 15 residues. V gave up 4 bases and J gave up 6 bases, with 18 bases separating them. Germline CDR1 reads LGHDT; CDR2 reads YNNKEL (reference sequence). The CDR3 DNA follows: TGTGCCAGCAGCCCGCCCGGATTAGGGAGCGCTGAAGCTTTCTTT. Amino acid sequence: CASSPPGLGSAEAFF.

This chain links TRBV10-3 with TRBJ2-1; TRBD2 is a possible D gene (6 bases). Germline V gene lookup returns CDR1 ENHRY and CDR2 SYGVKD. V was trimmed by 6 bases and J by 0 bases, leaving 12 bases between them. The CDR3 runs to 15 residues. This CDR3 is CAISEGLPSYNEQFF. CDR3 sequence (DNA): TGTGCCATCAGCGAGGGACTCCCCTCCTACAATGAGCAGTTCTTC.